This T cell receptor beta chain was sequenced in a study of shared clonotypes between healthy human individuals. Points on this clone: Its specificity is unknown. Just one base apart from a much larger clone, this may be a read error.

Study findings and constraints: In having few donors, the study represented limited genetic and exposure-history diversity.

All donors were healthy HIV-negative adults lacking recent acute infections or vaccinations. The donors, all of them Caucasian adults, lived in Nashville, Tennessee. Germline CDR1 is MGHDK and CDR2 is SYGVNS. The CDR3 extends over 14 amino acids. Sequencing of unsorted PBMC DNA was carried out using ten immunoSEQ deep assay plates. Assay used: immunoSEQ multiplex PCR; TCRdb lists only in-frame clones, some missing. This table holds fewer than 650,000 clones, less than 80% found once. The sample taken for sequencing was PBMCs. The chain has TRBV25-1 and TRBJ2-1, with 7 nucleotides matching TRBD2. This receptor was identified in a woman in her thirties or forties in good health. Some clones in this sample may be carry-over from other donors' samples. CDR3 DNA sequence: TGTGCCGGCAGCCTAGCTGGGAGGGAGGGTGAGCAGTTCTTC. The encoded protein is CAGSLAGREGEQFF.